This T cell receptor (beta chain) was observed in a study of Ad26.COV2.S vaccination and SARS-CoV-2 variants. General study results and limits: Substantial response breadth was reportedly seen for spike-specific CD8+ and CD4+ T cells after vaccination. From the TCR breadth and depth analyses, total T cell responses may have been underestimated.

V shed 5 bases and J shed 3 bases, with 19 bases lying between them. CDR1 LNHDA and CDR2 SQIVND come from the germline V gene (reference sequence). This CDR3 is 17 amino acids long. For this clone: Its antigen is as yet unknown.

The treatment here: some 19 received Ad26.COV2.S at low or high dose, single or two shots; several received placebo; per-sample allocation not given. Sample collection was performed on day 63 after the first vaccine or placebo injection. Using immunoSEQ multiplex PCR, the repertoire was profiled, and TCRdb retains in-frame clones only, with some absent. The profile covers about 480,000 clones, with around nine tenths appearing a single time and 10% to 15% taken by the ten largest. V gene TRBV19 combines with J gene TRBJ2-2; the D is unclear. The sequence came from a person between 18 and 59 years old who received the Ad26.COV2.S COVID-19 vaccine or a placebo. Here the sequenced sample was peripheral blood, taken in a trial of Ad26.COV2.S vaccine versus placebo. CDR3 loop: CASSSPRQAGDTGELFF. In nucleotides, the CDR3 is TGTGCCAGTAGTTCCCCCCGCCAGGCTGGGGACACCGGGGAGCTGTTTTTT.